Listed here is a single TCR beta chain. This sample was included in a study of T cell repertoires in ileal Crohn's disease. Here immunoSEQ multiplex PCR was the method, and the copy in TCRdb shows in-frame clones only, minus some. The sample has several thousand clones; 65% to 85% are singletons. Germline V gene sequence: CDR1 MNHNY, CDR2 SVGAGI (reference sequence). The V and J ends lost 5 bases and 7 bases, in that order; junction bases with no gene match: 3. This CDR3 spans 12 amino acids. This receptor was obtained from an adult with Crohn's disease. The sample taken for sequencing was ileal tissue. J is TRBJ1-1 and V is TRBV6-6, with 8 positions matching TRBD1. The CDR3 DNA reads TGTGCCAGCAGTGCCGGACAGGGTGAAGCTTTCTTT. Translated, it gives CASSAGQGEAFF.